This TCR beta chain was profiled in a study of T cells in Graves' hyperthyroidism and ophthalmopathy. On the study more broadly: Peripheral blood was secured at the point of initial diagnosis, before any treatment.

This clonotype was observed a few times. RNA transcripts served as the template for amplifying TCR beta CDR3 regions. The study used the HTBI primer set for a first-round RT-PCR of the TCR CDR3. TCRdb ran MiXCR on the multiplex PCR reads and lists one entry per CDR3 protein. The sample yields approximately 600,000 distinct CDR3 sequences, about 17% seen once. Cells are PBMCs isolated from around 9.4 ml of fresh blood. The receptor comes from a woman aged 30 to 39 with Graves' hyperthyroidism. Sequencing was performed on blood.

CDR3 in DNA: TGCGCCAGCAGCTTGGTGGCTAGCGGGAGTGGCGGAAACATTCAGTACTTC. Translating gives CASSLVASGSGGNIQYF. The chain recombines TRBV5-1 with TRBJ2-4; 10 bases fit TRBD2. The V gene's germline CDR1 is SGHRS and CDR2 YFSETQ. This CDR3 region has 17 residues. V shed 0 bases and J 6 bases; nucleotides not matched to a gene: 9.